The next 17 T cell receptor beta chains were all read from a single sample in a study of cytomegalovirus exposure and HLA in healthy donors. Primers for the PCR totalled 60 Vbeta and 13 Jbeta. Sequencing was performed with immunoSEQ multiplex PCR; in TCRdb, only in-frame clones are kept and a portion is missing. The sample lists roughly 92,000 clones; roughly 8.2% were seen once. Sample: PBMCs. The receptors were sampled from a man aged 45-65 years in good health and CMV-seronegative.

This clone was seen more than once but under ten times. The J gene is TRBJ1-6, the V gene TRBV2; D gene uncertain. Trimming stripped 4 bases from V and 10 bases from J, with 17 bases between. The germline CDR1 and CDR2 sequences are SNHLY and FYNNEI. CDR3 length: 15 residues. CDR3 coding DNA: TGTGCCAGCAGTGCCCAAGAGGCTACGAGGTCACCCCTCCACTTT. Its protein is CASSAQEATRSPLHF.

In its sample, this clone was seen a few times. Germline is not matched at one junction end, which may reflect a read error. The rearrangement joins TRBV2 to TRBJ1-2; D is ambiguous. CDR1 and CDR2 from the germline V gene are SNHLY and FYNNEI. The CDR3 extends over 14 amino acids. CDR3 region: CASSEAPINYGYTF. The CDR3 DNA reads TGTGCCAGCAGTGAAGCACCGATCAACTATGGTTACACCTTC.

The genes are TRBV9 and TRBJ2-7; TRBD1 is a possible D gene (6 bases). Germline assignment: CDR1 SGDLS and CDR2 YYNGEE. Trimming stripped 4 bases from V and 1 base from J, with 12 bases between. The CDR3 loop spans 14 amino acids. In DNA form, the CDR3 reads TGTGCCAGCAGCCCCGAGGGGGTTTCCTACGAGCAGTACTTC. This codes for CASSPEGVSYEQYF.

A few counts support this clone. A far larger clone is off by one base, so a read error is likely. Distinct nucleotide sequences in the sample also encode this CDR3. The chain joins TRBV6-5 to TRBJ1-5; D is unresolved. Germline V gives CDR1 MNHEY, CDR2 SVGAGI. The CDR3 extends over 15 amino acids. The CDR3, as DNA: TGTGCCAGCAGTTACTCGAACGATGACACACCGCCCAAGCATTTT. Amino acids: CASSYSNDDTPPKHF.

The gene calls are TRBV4-2 and TRBJ2-7; TRBD1 agrees at 9 bases. Trimming took 1 base from V and 0 from J; bases not matched to a gene: 10. The CDR3 is 18 amino acids. From germline, CDR1 is LGHNA and CDR2 YNFKEQ. CDR3 amino acids: CASSQAGRTGESSYEQYF. CDR3 coding DNA: TGTGCCAGCAGCCAAGCCGGTAGGACAGGGGAATCCTCCTACGAGCAGTACTTC.

This chain links TRBV6-4 with TRBJ2-3, with D perhaps matching TRBD2 (5 bases). V was trimmed by 0 bases and J by 0 bases, leaving 10 bases between them. CDR3 size: 16 residues. Germline values: CDR1 MRHNA, CDR2 SNTAGT. This CDR3 is CASSDSAGGSTDTQYF. The CDR3 DNA reads TGTGCCAGCAGTGACTCGGCGGGCGGGAGCACAGATACGCAGTATTTT.

This clone was found many times. The chain has TRBV5-4 and TRBJ1-3; TRBD1 is a possible D gene (6 bases). Trimming stripped 1 base from V and 4 bases from J, with 15 bases between. There are 16 residues in the CDR3. CDR1 is SGHNT and CDR2 is YYREEE in the germline V gene (reference sequence). The CDR3 is CASSLPHPGVGNTIYF. CDR3 DNA sequence: TGTGCCAGCAGCTTGCCCCACCCAGGGGTCGGAAACACCATATATTTT.

The CDR3 spells CASKGQAETQYF. CDR3 in DNA: TGTGCCAGTAAGGGGCAAGCAGAGACCCAGTACTTC. The chain uses TRBV19 and TRBJ2-5; weak D call: TRBD1 (5 bases). Per the germline V gene, CDR1 is LNHDA and CDR2 is SQIVND (reference sequence). This CDR3 is built from 12 residues. With 7 bases removed from V and 4 bases from J, the gap between germline ends came to 10 bases.

This chain joins TRBV7-8 and TRBJ1-1; 9 nucleotides align to TRBD1. J was trimmed by 0 bases and V by 4 bases; bases with no gene match: 12. CDR1 is SGHVS, CDR2 FQNEAQ, per germline. The CDR3 runs 18 residues. The CDR3 region has the DNA TGTGCCAGCAGCTCATCCAGGGACAGGGCTTTCATGAACACTGAAGCTTTCTTT. It specifies CASSSSRDRAFMNTEAFF.

This clone has more than one count but fewer than ten. V and J are TRBV4-1 and TRBJ1-4; 10 bases match TRBD1. The CDR3 is made up of 14 amino acids. Trimming cost V 5 bases and J 8 bases; bases outside gene matches: 5. In germline, CDR1 is MGHRA, CDR2 YSYEKL. In DNA, the CDR3 is TGCGCCAGCAGCTCCGGGACAGGGGACGAAAAACTGTTTTTT. Translated: CASSSGTGDEKLFF.

V is TRBV5-1 and J is TRBJ2-5; TRBD1 matches 9 bases. The CDR3 extends over 18 amino acids. Trimming cost V 3 bases and J 4 bases; bases outside gene matches: 16. In germline, CDR1 is SGHRS, CDR2 YFSETQ. The chain's CDR3 is CASSSSPGQGIEVETQYF. The CDR3 coding sequence is TGCGCCAGCAGCTCCTCTCCGGGACAGGGAATCGAGGTAGAGACCCAGTACTTC.

In its sample, this clone was seen a few times. The chain has TRBV6-6 and TRBJ2-2, with 7 bases that match TRBD2. The CDR3 loop spans 15 amino acids. The germline CDR1 and CDR2 sequences are MNHNY and SVGAGI (reference sequence). Trimming removed 4 bases from V and 3 bases from J; junction bases left unmatched: 5. The CDR3 region has the DNA TGTGCCAGCAGTTCGACTAGCCCGGACACCGGGGAGCTGTTTTTT. Its translation: CASSSTSPDTGELFF.

As concerns this clone: The conserved final phenylalanine or tryptophan is absent from the CDR3, which likely points to a read error. The rearrangement uses TRBV2 and TRBJ1-2, with 9 bases aligning to TRBD1. The germline V gene encodes CDR1 SNHLY and CDR2 FYNNEI. The CDR3 is made up of 14 amino acids. V dropped 4 bases and J dropped 4; count of bases not matched to a gene: 4. CDR3: CASSGGTGFYGYTL. CDR3 sequence (DNA): TGTGCCAGCAGTGGGGGGACAGGGTTCTATGGCTACACCCTC.

This clone appeared a few times. J is TRBJ2-1 and V is TRBV9; 8 nucleotides match TRBD1. Germline CDR1 and CDR2: SGDLS and YYNGEE. The ends lost 0 bases at V and 5 bases at J; junction bases unmatched: 10. There are 17 residues in the CDR3. The CDR3 loop is CASSVEVFGQGNNEQFF. In DNA, the CDR3 is TGTGCCAGCAGCGTAGAGGTCTTTGGACAGGGCAACAATGAGCAGTTCTTC.

This clone showed up just a few times. This sequence joins TRBV6-5 and TRBJ1-6; D uncertain. The CDR3 spans 14 residues. The germline V gene encodes CDR1 MNHEY and CDR2 SVGAGI. V was pared by 6 bases and J by 7 bases, with 13 bases between. CDR3 bases: TGTGCCAGCAGCTACGGGCCTATCAATTCACCCCTCCACTTT. The encoded protein is CASSYGPINSPLHF.

This chain's CDR3 is CASSRQENEKLFF. The CDR3, as DNA: TGCGCCAGCAGTCGACAGGAAAATGAAAAACTGTTTTTT. The chain carries TRBV5-1 and TRBJ1-4, with D perhaps matching TRBD1 (6 bases). This CDR3 comprises 13 residues. The germline gives CDR1 SGHRS, CDR2 YFSETQ. Trimming removed 5 bases from V and 5 bases from J, with 10 bases in between.

This clone turned up a few times. The gene calls are TRBV28 and TRBJ2-7; D is possibly TRBD2 (5 bases). This CDR3 has 13 residues. Between the trimmed V and J ends, which lost 3 bases and 1 base, there was a span of 7 bases. Per germline, CDR1 MDHEN and CDR2 SYDVKM. CDR3 loop: CASSFPGSYEQYF. DNA of the CDR3: TGTGCCAGCAGTTTCCCGGGGTCCTACGAGCAGTACTTC.